These T cell receptor beta chains were read from a single sample in a study of blood T cell repertoires in COVID-19. Some clones are missing from TCRdb's copy, which holds only in-frame ones; the method was immunoSEQ multiplex PCR. The data show 150,000 or so clones, 91% seen once. Sequencing used peripheral blood. Every receptor here comes from a man aged 45-65 years with acute or convalescent COVID-19. CDR3s leave out the opening cysteine and the closing phenylalanine or tryptophan. The order of the fields is CDR3 protein, clone size, V gene, D gene. The D gene is left open where the match is weak. Expanded clones get a size class; other rows say once, few or many, or leave the size out.

ASSSNRGARIQPQH	.	TRBV19	TRBD1
ASRMGLAGPYEQY	.	TRBV19	TRBD2
ASGTPPDTQY	.	TRBV12-3/TRBV12-4	.
ASRGPGDDYNSPLH	.	TRBV27	.
SAGRGEQY	once	TRBV20-1	TRBD2
ATSRRQGREKLF	.	TRBV15	.
ASSQDSLETQY	.	TRBV4-2	.
AWSFPTGRSPLH	.	TRBV30	.
ASSYSTSGHNEQF	.	TRBV6-2/TRBV6-3	TRBD2
ASSLSRPGGYT	.	TRBV27	.
ASSLADNTEAF	.	TRBV7-3	.
ASSLRQISEKLF	.	TRBV19	.
ASSSGGYEQF	.	TRBV19	.